The T cell receptor beta chain described here comes from a study of cytomegalovirus exposure and HLA in healthy donors (dated by TCRdb to the late 2010s). Background for the entire study: A later analysis indicated that the 130 or so validation repertoires were generated on the platform also employed for the 720 or so repertoires of the first cohort. The aim of the study was to test whether cataloging public T cell receptors could identify signatures of past pathogen exposure. In addition to the first cohort of 666 subjects, a separate validation cohort of 130 or so different subjects was used. To predict cytomegalovirus infection status, the study combined high-throughput TCR immunosequencing, statistical association of individual TCRs with disease status, and machine learning.

The donors were included in the validation cohort of approximately 120 subjects, a group kept apart from the roughly 690-subject first cohort. To prepare the library, the immunoSEQ multiplex PCR assay was applied. The authors processed their data as follows. A statistical classification framework was built for diagnosing cytomegalovirus status from the catalog of TCR beta chain sequences. What TCRdb holds here is the immuneACCESS table cut down to in-frame rearrangements. Part of the clones is not present; checked against another copy, under half of the missing clones reflect an unresolved V gene, and the others are unexplained. V, J and clone size derive from that table, while D and trimming were established from the DNA sequence. The sample records 90,000 to 150,000 clones, about nine tenths of which are singletons. The top ten clones comprise less than 2% of the sample. From the cysteine through the phenylalanine, the CDR3 covers 19 amino acids. CDR3 DNA is the only sequence kept; it has 57 bases, read in frame from the first base. In the germline V gene, CDR1 corresponds to SGHAT and CDR2 to FQNNGV. Trimming removed 5 bases from V and 4 bases from J; the gene matches leave 17 bases unexplained.

Results the study describes overall, beyond this receptor: Across donors, most TCR sequences were observed very rarely, whereas some public TCRs were present in many individuals. All 110 or so repertoires were used to score co-occurrence in the validation cohort in a later analysis, because that analysis had no HLA typing for the cohort. A few of the identified cytomegalovirus-associated TCR beta chains were confirmed in vitro to be specific for cytomegalovirus antigens. It was suggested by the authors that the approach could potentially be generalized to other disease states and immunological phenotypes. In both the original and validation cohorts, the classifier was reported to diagnose cytomegalovirus status with high specificity and sensitivity. Of the cluster scores, approximately 95% were above 0 in a later analysis, which found that TCRs clustered in the first cohort also tended to co-occur in the 130 or so validation repertoires. The study listed approximately 160 TCR beta chains as associated with cytomegalovirus.

About this clone: It lacks a known antigen. Per-base qualities were not stored, and no clone one base away is much larger.

The origin of this receptor is a man aged 18-30 years in good health and CMV-seronegative. Input material: PBMCs. Rearrangement joined TRBV11-2 to TRBJ1-3, and 10 bases in between align with TRBD1. The CDR3 sequence is CASSLDRGRLRLVGNTIYF. In nucleotides, the sequence is TGTGCCAGCAGCCTCGACAGGGGGCGGCTAAGATTGGTAGGAAACACCATATATTTT.